This is a list of T cell receptor beta chains from one sample in a study of blood T cell repertoires in COVID-19. Libraries were prepared by immunoSEQ multiplex PCR; TCRdb keeps only in-frame clonotypes and omits some of them. The sample contains fewer than 200,000 clones, around nine tenths of which appear only once. Sequences were obtained from peripheral blood. The origin of the receptors is a woman in her seventies with COVID-19, enrolled during active disease. Both conserved end residues are part of each CDR3. D genes are given only for firm matches. Size is omitted from some rows. Given values are once, few, many or a class for expanded clones.

clone size | J gene | D gene | V gene | CDR3 protein | CDR3 DNA
. | TRBJ2-1 | TRBD2 | TRBV9 | CASSGTSGALRQFF | TGTGCCAGCAGCGGAACTAGCGGGGCCCTGAGACAGTTCTTC
. | TRBJ1-2 | TRBD1 | TRBV6-2/TRBV6-3 | CASSYSEMRTGRHGYTF | TGTGCCAGCAGTTACTCGGAGATGCGGACAGGGAGGCATGGCTACACCTTC
. | TRBJ2-1 | TRBD2 | TRBV10-3 | CAISDTSEGNEQFF | TGTGCCATCAGTGATACTAGCGAAGGGAATGAGCAGTTCTTC
. | TRBJ2-5 | TRBD2 | TRBV6-5 | CASSSLAGGEETQYF | TGTGCCAGCAGTTCCCTAGCGGGAGGGGAGGAGACCCAGTACTTC
. | TRBJ2-2 | TRBD1 | TRBV18 | CASSPTGQGDTGELFF | TGTGCCAGCTCACCGACCGGACAGGGGGACACCGGGGAGCTGTTTTTT
. | TRBJ2-5 | . | TRBV11-1 | CASSLSSGQGTQYF | TGTGCCAGCAGCTTAAGTAGCGGTCAAGGGACCCAGTACTTC
. | TRBJ2-7 | . | TRBV11-1 | CASSLEWRSYEQYF | TGTGCCAGCAGCTTAGAATGGAGGTCCTACGAGCAGTACTTC
. | TRBJ1-1 | . | TRBV6-5 | CASSSGQPNTEAFF | TGTGCCAGCAGTTCAGGACAGCCGAACACTGAAGCTTTCTTT
. | TRBJ2-3 | TRBD1 | TRBV28 | CASTPDRGEGNTQYF | TGTGCCAGCACCCCGGACAGGGGAGAAGGGAATACGCAGTATTTT
. | TRBJ2-1 | . | TRBV3-1/TRBV3-2 | CASTPLRGTNEQFF | TGTGCCAGCACCCCCCTTCGGGGGACGAATGAGCAGTTCTTC
. | TRBJ2-7 | TRBD1 | TRBV11-2 | CASSRRATGGVGAYEQYF | TGTGCCAGCAGCCGACGTGCGACAGGGGGAGTGGGCGCCTACGAGCAGTACTTC
. | TRBJ1-2 | . | TRBV27 | CASSLNRAYGYTF | TGTGCCAGCAGTCTAAACAGGGCCTATGGCTACACCTTC
. | TRBJ2-2 | TRBD2 | TRBV19 | CASTTTMVSGRAGELFF | TGTGCCAGTACCACTACGATGGTTAGCGGGAGGGCCGGGGAGCTGTTTTTT
. | TRBJ1-1 | . | TRBV28 | CASSSAVTGLRRPEAFF | TGTGCCAGCAGTTCAGCGGTTACGGGACTTAGGCGTCCTGAAGCTTTCTTT
once | TRBJ1-6 | TRBD1 | TRBV27 | CASRRTGGDSPLHF | TGTGCCAGCAGGAGGACAGGGGGCGATTCACCCCTCCACTTT
. | TRBJ2-7 | . | TRBV3-1/TRBV3-2 | CASSQLQQGYEQYF | TGTGCCAGCAGCCAACTCCAACAGGGCTACGAGCAGTACTTC
. | TRBJ2-7 | TRBD1 | TRBV10-3 | CAISLQTGQGMNEQYF | TGTGCCATCAGCCTTCAAACGGGACAGGGTATGAACGAGCAGTACTTC
. | TRBJ1-2 | TRBD1 | TRBV10-2 | CASSEGQGGNYGYTF | TGCGCCAGCAGTGAGGGGCAGGGGGGAAACTATGGCTACACCTTC
. | TRBJ2-4 | . | TRBV28 | CASSAAHSKNIQYF | TGTGCCAGCAGCGCAGCCCACAGCAAAAACATTCAGTACTTC
. | TRBJ2-7 | TRBD1 | TRBV7-3 | CASSPGTATQGEQYF | TGTGCCAGCAGCCCCGGGACAGCTACACAGGGCGAGCAGTACTTC
. | TRBJ1-6 | . | TRBV6-5 | CAGFAGAYNSPLHF | TGTGCTGGGTTCGCCGGGGCCTATAATTCACCCCTCCACTTT
. | TRBJ2-7 | . | TRBV2 | CASHNEQVNYEQYF | TGTGCCAGCCACAATGAACAGGTTAACTACGAGCAGTACTTC
. | TRBJ1-2 | . | TRBV24-1 | CATSDYRYGYTF | TGTGCCACCAGTGATTATCGCTATGGCTACACCTTC
. | TRBJ1-3 | . | TRBV7-9 | CASSSWGASGNTIYF | TGTGCCAGCAGCTCCTGGGGAGCCTCTGGAAACACCATATATTTT
. | TRBJ2-3 | . | TRBV30 | CAWRRGGVPDTQYF | TGTGCCTGGAGGAGAGGCGGAGTTCCAGATACGCAGTATTTT
. | TRBJ2-5 | . | TRBV24-1 | CATSVGTEETQYF | TGTGCCACCAGTGTAGGGACTGAAGAGACCCAGTACTTC
. | TRBJ2-1 | . | TRBV4-3 | CASSQGAGEQFF | TGCGCCAGCAGCCAAGGAGCAGGTGAGCAGTTCTTC
. | TRBJ1-2 | . | TRBV25-1 | CASSRQDGISGYTF | TGTGCCAGCAGTCGGCAGGATGGAATCTCTGGCTACACCTTC
. | TRBJ2-1 | TRBD2 | TRBV19 | CATTPRGTRHTMRQFF | TGTGCCACTACGCCTCGTGGGACTAGACATACAATGAGGCAGTTCTTC
many | TRBJ2-7 | TRBD1 | TRBV6-1 | CASSETGTGHYEQYF | TGTGCCAGCAGTGAAACCGGGACAGGGCACTACGAGCAGTACTTC
. | TRBJ2-5 | . | TRBV3-1/TRBV3-2 | CASSQDLSTRWETQYF | TGTGCCAGCAGCCAAGATCTGTCGACTAGGTGGGAGACCCAGTACTTC
. | TRBJ2-1 | TRBD2 | TRBV18 | CASSPPSLAGDNEQFF | TGTGCCAGCTCACCACCGAGCCTAGCGGGAGACAATGAGCAGTTCTTC
. | TRBJ1-2 | TRBD1 | TRBV25-1 | CASSAPGQGGYGYTF | TGTGCCAGCAGTGCCCCGGGACAGGGGGGCTATGGCTACACCTTC
. | TRBJ2-3 | . | TRBV5-4 | CASSFNGDTQYF | TGTGCCAGCAGCTTCAACGGGGATACGCAGTATTTT
. | TRBJ2-3 | . | TRBV27 | CASSLFVVGRDTQYF | TGTGCCAGCAGTTTATTCGTGGTGGGGCGAGATACGCAGTATTTT
. | TRBJ1-3 | . | TRBV18 | CASSPNGQSGNTIYF | TGTGCCAGCTCACCAAATGGACAATCGGGAAACACCATATATTTT
. | TRBJ2-7 | . | TRBV7-3 | CASSLNAGPYEQYF | TGTGCCAGCAGCTTAAACGCAGGCCCCTACGAGCAGTACTTC
once | TRBJ1-2 | TRBD1 | TRBV3-1/TRBV3-2 | CASSQLGQGNGYTF | TGTGCCAGCAGCCAGCTGGGACAGGGGAATGGCTACACCTTC
. | TRBJ2-7 | . | TRBV6-5 | CASSLFSSYEQYF | TGTGCCAGCAGTCTATTTAGCTCCTACGAGCAGTACTTC
once | TRBJ2-2 | . | TRBV9 | CASSSRDFQTGELFF | TGTGCCAGCAGCTCACGGGACTTCCAGACCGGGGAGCTGTTTTTT
. | TRBJ2-1 | TRBD2 | TRBV6-5 | CASSKFGLADNEQFF | TGTGCCAGCAGCAAATTTGGACTAGCGGACAATGAGCAGTTCTTC
. | TRBJ2-7 | . | TRBV2 | CASTWHRVEEQYF | TGTGCCAGCACCTGGCACAGGGTAGAAGAGCAGTACTTC
. | TRBJ2-7 | . | TRBV5-1 | CASSLEPSSYEQYF | TGCGCCAGCAGCTTGGAACCTAGCTCCTACGAGCAGTACTTC
once | TRBJ1-5 | . | TRBV19 | CASSTGAGRNQPQHF | TGTGCCAGTAGTACAGGGGCCGGGCGCAATCAGCCCCAGCATTTT
few | TRBJ1-2 | . | TRBV6-5 | CASSNSGYGYTF | TGTGCCAGCAGTAACAGCGGATATGGCTACACCTTC
. | TRBJ2-3 | TRBD1 | TRBV5-5 | CASWRQGSTDTQYF | TGTGCCAGCTGGAGACAGGGGAGTACAGATACGCAGTATTTT
. | TRBJ2-3 | TRBD2 | TRBV24-1 | CATSDSLAGGLEDTQYF | TGTGCCACCAGTGATTCACTAGCGGGAGGGCTGGAAGATACGCAGTATTTT
once | TRBJ2-5 | TRBD2 | TRBV2 | CASTGPGTRAQETQYF | TGTGCCAGCACCGGACCCGGGACTAGGGCCCAAGAGACCCAGTACTTC
. | TRBJ1-6 | . | TRBV5-1 | CASGTGTNSPLHF | TGCGCCAGCGGTACAGGGACTAATTCACCCCTCCACTTT
. | TRBJ2-7 | TRBD2 | TRBV14 | CASSSRPLAASSYEQYF | TGTGCCAGCAGCTCCCGACCTCTAGCGGCAAGCTCCTACGAGCAGTACTTC
. | TRBJ1-6 | . | TRBV25-1 | CASTGGGNSPLHF | TGTGCCAGCACGGGGGGAGGCAATTCACCCCTCCACTTT
. | TRBJ1-1 | TRBD1 | TRBV6-6 | CASSYSGTDTEAFF | TGTGCCAGCAGTTACTCCGGGACAGACACTGAAGCTTTCTTT
. | TRBJ1-1 | . | TRBV7-8 | CASSLAQGSEAFF | TGTGCCAGCAGCTTAGCCCAGGGGTCTGAAGCTTTCTTT
once | TRBJ2-7 | TRBD1 | TRBV29-1 | CSALRQGKSYEQYF | TGCAGCGCTTTAAGACAGGGTAAATCCTACGAGCAGTACTTC